Reported below is one T cell receptor (beta chain). Its antigen is not yet known. Base quality data are lacking; no much larger clone is found one base away. The cohort consisted of approximately 670 healthy bone marrow donors. All cohort members were sampled while nominally healthy, although unrecorded immune exposures were likely present. The donor was CMV seropositive and belonged to the group of about 290 seropositive cohort members. Each donor provided a peripheral blood sample, and peripheral blood mononuclear cells were used for TCR beta sequencing. Genomic DNA was extracted from the blood cell samples with the Qiagen DNeasy Blood Extraction Kit. The source of the sample is a study of cytomegalovirus exposure and HLA in healthy donors (dated by TCRdb to between 2016 and 2019). A note on the overall study: An earlier analysis of under 600 of the donors reported roughly 300 Gb of sequence data and roughly 100 million unique TCR beta sequences from about 179 million T cells. Approximately 300 gigabases of sequencing data and approximately 93 million unique TCR sequences were included in an early release covering about 700 HLA-typed donors. Of the 300 to 500 genotyped donors, 75% to 85% were placed in the genetic ancestry cluster associated with self-reported Caucasian donors. The study was designed to test whether signatures of past pathogen exposure could be identified by cataloging public T cell receptors. The T cell repertoires of 700 or so subjects were profiled by immunosequencing and related to cytomegalovirus serostatus. In addition to the first cohort of roughly 670 subjects, a separate validation cohort of approximately 130 different subjects was used. High-throughput TCR immunosequencing, statistical association of individual TCRs with disease status, and machine learning were combined to predict cytomegalovirus infection status. A later analysis re-analyzed previously published TCR beta repertoires from 600 to 850 donors and added high-resolution HLA genotyping to study TCR occurrence patterns. In the later analysis, no new phenotypic data were used to find candidate immune exposures; instead, reliance was placed on TCR beta sequences and their occurrence across donors. To decide whether each TCR beta V gene segment behaved as functional or pseudogenic, an earlier analysis of some 600 of the donors relied on high-throughput TCR beta sequencing. Donor age, sex, ethnicity and CMV serostatus were compiled together with the repertoire data. In a later genetic analysis, genome-wide SNP genotypes for about 55% of the roughly 670 donors were used, and that subset was treated as a discovery cohort. All discovery cohort repertoires had been generated on a single sequencing platform. HLA typing included class I and class II loci at four-digit resolution. Typing coverage varied by locus: about 620-630 donors for A, B, C, DRB1 and DQB1; approximately 500 for DQA1; more than 600 for DPA1; around 490 for DPB1. About 5 DR-DQ haplotypes were handled as single units for association and clustering, since linkage in the cohort was strong. Among a few hundred genotyped donors of the cohort, an average of around 240,000 unique TCR beta nucleotide sequences were sequenced per donor, around a sixth of them non-productive. What the study reported, not specific to this receptor: While some public TCRs were present in many individuals, most TCR sequences turned up only very rarely across donors. The study listed approximately 150 TCR beta chains as associated with cytomegalovirus. In a later genetic analysis, a missense DCLRE1C variant was associated with V-gene and J-gene trimming of TCR beta chains, and the association was replicated in an independent cohort. Sequencing depth was assumed to be roughly uniform across donors in the presence/absence analyses, though that assumption may not hold. Because some donors lacked HLA typing at each locus, the association tests relied only on the typed subset. Specific HLA alleles were associated with around 18,000 TCR beta sequences at a false discovery rate of 0.05 in a later analysis. An earlier analysis of some 590 of the donors showed that most TCR beta V segments appeared in productive rearrangements either about 90% or about 30% of the time, which broadly matched IMGT annotations. A cluster of highly shared sequence variants was judged likely to be a technical artifact of the sequencing pipeline. CMV serostatus was the only immune exposure information available for the cohort. In a later analysis, several top co-occurrence clusters were reported to appear linked to parvovirus B19, influenza, CMV and Epstein-Barr virus. Correlated functional status among segregating V segments might reflect linkage disequilibrium, but an unknown experimental factor could not be ruled out. The cohort was sequenced for TCR beta chains only, and without alpha or paired-chain data the features that could be detected were limited. A further reported finding was that TCR beta sequences accurately predicted the HLA-A and HLA-B alleles for most subjects in the first cohort. Because counts were too low, some 17 rarely observed V segments, including chromosome 9 orphons, were excluded from the earlier analysis of around 590 of the donors. A later analysis found that most CMV-associated TCR beta chains appeared HLA-restricted, with HLA associations seemingly driven largely by CMV exposure. In both the original and validation cohorts, the classifier was reported to diagnose cytomegalovirus status with high specificity and sensitivity. When HLA alleles, especially DR and DQ, strongly co-occurred, attributing TCR associations to individual alleles was difficult. The authors suggested that the approach could potentially be generalized to other disease states and immunological phenotypes. A later analysis found that HLA-associated TCR beta chains were more clonally expanded and had lower generation probabilities than equally common non-associated chains. In vitro tests confirmed that three of the cytomegalovirus-associated TCR beta chains recognize cytomegalovirus antigens. A later analysis found that TCR association rates varied across HLA loci, with DRB1 alleles showing the most associated TCRs and HLA-C alleles the fewest. Compared with the roughly 720-donor mean, donors in an Asian-associated ancestry cluster had fewer N-insertions in productive TCRs, according to a later genetic analysis. Because the 87-base-pair reads could not distinguish some IMGT-functional V segments, including TRBV6-2 and TRBV6-3, those segments were excluded.

The CDR3 has 15 amino acids, counting the end cysteine and phenylalanine. Of the read, only the CDR3 DNA is kept; its 45 bases are in frame from base 1. Looking up the germline V gene (reference sequence) yields CDR1 MNHNY and CDR2 SVGAGI. The V and J ends are trimmed by 7 bases and 6 bases, leaving 19 bases between them. To prepare the library, the immunoSEQ multiplex PCR assay was applied. For the multiplex PCR, a mixture combining 60 forward primers for TCR Vbeta segments and 13 reverse primers for TCR Jbeta segments was used. A multiplex PCR assay on genomic DNA amplified the CDR3 region of rearranged TCR beta genes. The Illumina HiSeq System was used to sequence the amplified TCR beta libraries as 87-base-pair reads. As for the original processing: A later analysis counted about 82 million unique TCR beta chains across the 550 to 700 repertoires, and approximately 11 million of these chains were shared by at least two donors. Raw reads were error-corrected and collapsed into unique sequences with a nearest-neighbor algorithm that merged closely related sequences to remove PCR and sequencing errors. V, D and J gene segments were assigned by aligning CDR3 sequences to IMGT reference sequences. For a sequence to be retained, a match of at least six nucleotides was required to both a V gene segment and a J gene segment. A rearrangement was called productive if the CDR3 had no stop codons and remained in frame with V and J, and every other rearrangement was called non-productive. Following IMGT convention, CDR3 was defined as the stretch from the second conserved V-encoded cysteine up to the conserved J-encoded phenylalanine. In an earlier analysis of just under 600 of the donors, sequences lacking an unambiguous match to a single V gene segment were excluded. An earlier analysis of several hundred of the donors called V segments functional above 56.7% productive rearrangements and segregating when the between-donor standard deviation exceeded 5%. A statistical classification framework was developed to diagnose cytomegalovirus status using the catalog of TCR beta chain sequences. V and J gene assignment, in a later analysis, came from comparing TCR nucleotide sequences with IMGT/GENE-DB human TR gene sequences. In a later analysis, CDR3 sequences and most-parsimonious VDJ recombination scenarios were assigned using the TCRdist pipeline. A later analysis defined each TCR beta chain by its CDR3 amino acid sequence plus V-gene family, and excluded reads lacking a unique V-gene family. In a later analysis, approximately 640 highly shared, low-generation-probability nucleotide sequences were removed to address suspected cross-contamination and a sequencing artifact. For each public chain, a later analysis derived a clonal expansion index from normalized ranks of inferred template counts within each repertoire. A later analysis computed generation probabilities with a VDJ recombination model fitted to out-of-frame rearrangements, and checked the results against IGoR. In a later analysis, hypergeometric tests were used to score TCR-TCR, TCR-HLA and TCR-CMV co-occurrence, with a repertoire-size bias correction applied to TCR pairs. In a later analysis, false discovery rates were estimated by permuting HLA or CMV assignments 20 times. In a later analysis, co-occurring TCRs were grouped using DBSCAN, and TCRdist sequence similarity was added for clustering within HLA-allele-positive subsets. Co-occurrence clustering excluded repertoires with fewer than 30,000 or more than 120,000 public chains, plus five with anomalous nucleotide sharing. TCRdb's version of the immuneACCESS table is confined to in-frame rearrangements and falls short of the full clone set. An unresolved V gene accounts for under half of the shortfall where checked; the remainder is of unknown origin. V, J and clone size are taken as reported in that table, and D and trimming were inferred from the DNA itself. The table for this sample lists approximately 160,000 clones; around 78% of them were counted only once. In total, the top ten clones hold roughly 7% of the sample.

The TCR sequence derives from a woman between 40 and 50 years old in good health and CMV-seropositive. Material: PBMCs. The rearranged chain carries TRBV6-6 and TRBJ2-1; the best D guess is TRBD1, with 5 bases matching. The CDR3 protein: CASNLGIIGANEQFF. The DNA sequence is given as TGTGCCAGCAACCTCGGTATCATAGGGGCCAATGAGCAGTTCTTC.